What follows are 9 T cell receptor beta chains derived from one specimen sequenced in a study of shared clonotypes between healthy human individuals. Produced via immunoSEQ multiplex PCR; TCRdb's table is partial and in-frame only. The profile shows hundreds of thousands of clones, around 96% of them singletons. Sequencing was carried out using naive CD4+ T cells sorted from blood. Subset here: CD45RA+ positively selected. The receptors here all came from a woman under 40 in good health.

The chain is built from TRBV5-1 and TRBJ2-3, with D possibly TRBD1 on 5 matching bases. Germline loops: CDR1 SGHRS, CDR2 YFSETQ. V was trimmed by 1 base and J by 4 bases, leaving 13 bases between them. This CDR3 comprises 15 residues. The CDR3 is CASSLLARAPDTQYF. In DNA form, the CDR3 reads TGCGCCAGCAGCTTGTTAGCCAGGGCGCCAGATACGCAGTATTTT.

The chain carries TRBV6-6 and TRBJ2-7, with D possibly called TRBD1 or TRBD2 (5 bases each). The ends were cut back, 2 bases at V and 2 bases at J, with 16 bases in the middle. Germline V gene data show CDR1 as MNHNY and CDR2 as SVGAGI (reference sequence). This CDR3 contains 16 residues. The CDR3 protein is CASSYGTGISTYEQYF. The CDR3 DNA follows: TGTGCCAGCAGTTACGGGACGGGGATCTCCACCTACGAGCAGTACTTC.

Concerning this clone itself: Other DNA sequences in the same sample also yield this CDR3. The chain has TRBV5-1 and TRBJ2-7; tentative D call: TRBD1 (6 bases). CDR3 length equals 13 residues. V lost 2 bases, J lost 5 bases, and 11 bases lay in between. Germline lookup yields CDR1 SGHRS and CDR2 YFSETQ. The CDR3 sequence: CASSFAGADEQYF. The CDR3 nucleotides read TGCGCCAGCAGCTTCGCAGGGGCCGACGAGCAGTACTTC.

The chain carries TRBV28 and TRBJ2-7; D remains unclear. V lost 3 bases and J 3 bases, leaving 6 bases between the germline ends. The CDR3 length is 12 residues. Germline V gene sequence: CDR1 MDHEN, CDR2 SYDVKM. The CDR3: CASSLNGYEQYF. DNA of the CDR3: TGTGCCAGCAGTTTGAATGGCTACGAGCAGTACTTC. The full variable domain, with the rest looked up from reference TRBV28 and TRBJ2-7, is DVKVTQSSRYLVKRTGEKVFLECVQDMDHENMFWYRQDPGLGLRLIYFSYDVKMKEKGDIPEGYSVSREKKERFSLILESASTNQTSMYLCASSLNGYEQYFGPGTRLTVT.

The chain employs TRBV5-1 and TRBJ2-1; TRBD1 matches at 8 bases. Germline V gives CDR1 SGHRS, CDR2 YFSETQ. V lost 4 bases and J lost 4; bases outside the gene matches: 10. The CDR3 totals 16 residues. The CDR3 sequence: CASSLISGTGYNEQFF. Here the CDR3 DNA reads TGCGCCAGCAGCCTGATTTCCGGGACAGGTTACAATGAGCAGTTCTTC.

The CDR3 bases are TGTGCCAGCAGCTTCGGGGGAAACACAGATACGCAGTATTTT. This sequence encodes CASSFGGNTDTQYF. The gene calls are TRBV7-3 and TRBJ2-3; tentatively, D is TRBD2 (6 bases). The CDR3 contains 14 residues. Trimming cost V 3 bases and J 2 bases, with 9 bases left between them. Germline V gene data show CDR1 as SGHTA and CDR2 as FQGTGA.

This clone came up once. Within the sample, other DNA sequences also encode this same CDR3. J is TRBJ1-5 and V is TRBV19; no definite D call. CDR1 and CDR2 (germline): LNHDA, SQIVND (reference sequence). With 6 bases removed from V and 3 bases from J, the gap between germline ends came to 18 bases. CDR3 length equals 16 residues. CDR3 in DNA: TGTGCCAGTAGGGATACCCCCACAGCTATCAATCAGCCCCAGCATTTT. Amino acid sequence: CASRDTPTAINQPQHF.

This chain uses TRBV29-1 with TRBJ2-7, with TRBD1 matching 11 bases. There are 16 residues in the CDR3. CDR1 is SQVTM, CDR2 ANQGSEA, per germline. Losses at the gene ends were 7 bases for V and 5 bases for J; bases not matched to a gene: 16. CDR3 residues: CSDQKWGGQGVHEQYF. In nucleotides, the CDR3 is TGCAGCGATCAAAAATGGGGGGGACAGGGGGTCCACGAGCAGTACTTC.

On this clone: This CDR3 is also generated by other DNA sequences in the sample. The chain is built from TRBV5-1 and TRBJ2-5; 8 bases agree with TRBD1. This CDR3 is built from 14 residues. Germline CDR1 is SGHRS and CDR2 is YFSETQ. The ends lost 4 bases at V and 5 bases at J; junction bases unmatched: 7. CDR3 bases: TGCGCCAGCAGCACAGGACAGGGTGGGGAGACCCAGTACTTC. Translated, it gives CASSTGQGGETQYF.